This entry lists 7 T cell receptor beta chains sequenced from one sample in a study of blood T cell repertoires in COVID-19. This table comes from immunoSEQ multiplex PCR, and its TCRdb copy is limited to in-frame clones, with some not included. The repertoire holds a few hundred thousand clones, with about 92% as singletons. The sample consisted of PBMCs or T cells enriched from blood (not recorded which). Receptors originate from a woman aged 30 to 39 who had recovered from COVID-19.

This rearrangement joins TRBV28 to TRBJ1-2, with D uncertain. Trimming cost V 4 bases and J 7 bases, with 10 bases left between them. Germline V gene lookup returns CDR1 MDHEN and CDR2 SYDVKM. The CDR3 extends over 12 amino acids. The CDR3 nucleotides read TGTGCCAGCAGTTCCTCCCCCGGTGGCTACACCTTC. Encoded protein: CASSSSPGGYTF.

The V call is TRBV20-1, the J call TRBJ2-5, with D possibly TRBD2 on 5 matching bases. CDR1 is DFQATT and CDR2 is SNEGSKA in the germline V gene (reference sequence). V lost 3 bases to trimming and J lost 5 bases, with 13 bases between them. The CDR3 length is 13 residues. The CDR3 loop is CSASNSIAETQYF. The CDR3 nucleotides are TGCAGTGCTAGTAACAGTATAGCGGAGACCCAGTACTTC.

V is TRBV9 and J is TRBJ1-4; 9 bases map to TRBD1. V was clipped by 4 bases and J by 5 bases; unmatched bases: 12. The germline V gene encodes CDR1 SGDLS and CDR2 YYNGEE. This CDR3 is built from 17 residues. The CDR3 bases are TGTGCCAGCAGCCCATACCCCACGGGGACAGGGAATGAAAAACTGTTTTTT. It translates to CASSPYPTGTGNEKLFF.

The rearrangement uses TRBV5-5 and TRBJ1-5; a weak D match, TRBD1 (6 bases). V gave up 5 bases and J gave up 10 bases, with 16 bases separating them. The CDR3 length is 13 residues. Germline assignment: CDR1 SGHKS and CDR2 YYEKEE (reference sequence). The CDR3 nucleotides read TGTGCCAGCAGGGACAGTCCTGTTGGCCCCCAGCATTTT. Its protein is CASRDSPVGPQHF. Together with reference TRBV5-5 and TRBJ1-5, the CDR3 gives the full variable domain: DAGVTQSPTHLIKTRGQQVTLRCSPISGHKSVSWYQQVLGQGPQFIFQYYEKEERGRGNFPDRFSARQFPNYSSELNVNALLLGDSALYLCASRDSPVGPQHFGDGTRLSIL.

This chain joins TRBV11-1 and TRBJ2-1; TRBD2 matches at 11 bases. Trimming took 2 bases from V and 7 from J; bases not matched to a gene: 4. There are 15 residues in the CDR3. Germline CDR1 SGHAT, CDR2 FQDESV (reference sequence). DNA of the CDR3: TGTGCCAGCAGCTTAATAGCGGGGGGGCCGAATGAGCAGTTCTTC. Translated: CASSLIAGGPNEQFF.

V gene TRBV28 combines with J gene TRBJ1-5; D might be TRBD1 (6 bases). CDR1 is MDHEN, CDR2 SYDVKM, per germline. The V end lost 5 bases, the J end lost 0 bases, and 11 bases lay between the germline ends. The CDR3 totals 15 residues. The CDR3 reads CASSVPGDSNQPQHF. The CDR3 DNA reads TGTGCCAGCAGTGTCCCAGGGGATAGCAATCAGCCCCAGCATTTT.

In its sample, this clone was seen a few times. The CDR3 protein is CASSLGTGGTMYEKLFF. The CDR3 region has the DNA TGTGCCAGCAGCTTGGGTACAGGTGGAACAATGTATGAAAAACTGTTTTTT. V is TRBV5-5 and J is TRBJ1-4; D perhaps matches TRBD1 (5 bases). V dropped 0 bases and J dropped 6 bases, with 18 bases sitting between them. Germline V gene lookup returns CDR1 SGHKS and CDR2 YYEKEE (reference sequence). The CDR3 is 17 residues long.